Sequencing of this TCR beta chain was carried out in a study of blood T cell repertoires in COVID-19. Looking at the study overall: The samples span acute and convalescent COVID-19 from the United States, Italy and Spain.

Trimming pared 3 bases from V and 5 bases from J, leaving 12 bases between. CDR1 and CDR2 from the germline V gene are SQVTM and ANQGSEA. The CDR3 length is 13 residues. Profiled with immunoSEQ multiplex PCR; TCRdb holds only in-frame clones, not every one. Here the sample spans around 55,000 clones, over 80% being singletons. Source material: peripheral blood. The sequence came from a man aged 35-49 years with COVID-19, enrolled during active disease. This chain uses TRBV29-1 with TRBJ2-3, with no clear D. DNA of the CDR3: TGCAGCGTTGATTGGGCAGCCGGAGATACGCAGTATTTT. This encodes CSVDWAAGDTQYF.